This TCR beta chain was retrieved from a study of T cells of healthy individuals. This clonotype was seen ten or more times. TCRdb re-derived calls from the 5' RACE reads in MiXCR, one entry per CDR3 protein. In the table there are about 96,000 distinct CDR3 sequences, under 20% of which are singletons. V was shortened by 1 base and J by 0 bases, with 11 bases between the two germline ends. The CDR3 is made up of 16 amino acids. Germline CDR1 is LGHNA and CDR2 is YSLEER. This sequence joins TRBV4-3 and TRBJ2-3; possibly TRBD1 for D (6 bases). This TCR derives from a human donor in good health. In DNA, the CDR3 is TGCGCCAGCAGCCAAGTCCCCCAGGGGAGCACAGATACGCAGTATTTT. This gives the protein CASSQVPQGSTDTQYF.